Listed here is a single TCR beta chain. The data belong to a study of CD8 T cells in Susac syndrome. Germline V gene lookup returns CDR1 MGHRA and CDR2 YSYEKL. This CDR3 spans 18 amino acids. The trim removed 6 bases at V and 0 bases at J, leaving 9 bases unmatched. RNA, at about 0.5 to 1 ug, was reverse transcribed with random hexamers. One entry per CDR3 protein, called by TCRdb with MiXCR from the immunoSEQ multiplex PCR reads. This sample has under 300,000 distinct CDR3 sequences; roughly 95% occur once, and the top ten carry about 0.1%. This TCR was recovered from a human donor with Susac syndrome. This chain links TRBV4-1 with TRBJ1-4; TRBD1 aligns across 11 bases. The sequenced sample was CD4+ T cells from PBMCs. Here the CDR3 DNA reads TGCGCCAGCAGTCGCCGGGACAGGGGGATTTCAACTAATGAAAAACTGTTTTTT. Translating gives CASSRRDRGISTNEKLFF.